Below, one T cell receptor beta chain is given with its context. Its antigen has not been determined. Base qualities are not recorded, but no much larger clone differs from it by a single base. The data stem from a study of shared clonotypes between healthy human individuals (dated by TCRdb to 2018 to 2020). Turning to the overall study: The cohort comprised two women and a few men aged 18 to 49 years. For each donor, CD4 naive and CD4 memory were each run on three plates, CD8 naive on two plates, and CD8 memory on one plate. To estimate repertoire size and how much clonotype sharing occurs between individuals, the study deeply sequenced the blood TCR repertoires of 4 to 6 healthy adults. Libraries were prepared and TCR repertoires were sequenced by different laboratories using diverse techniques, in order to increase sequencing depth and limit assay-specific biases. Per donor, leukapheresis produced somewhere between about 0.9 and 9.5 billion PBMCs.

Using the deep immunoSEQ assay, multiplex PCR amplified TCR CDR3 regions from genomic DNA. For each cell subset, the extracted genomic DNA was distributed evenly across all wells of several immunoSEQ 96-well plates, and each plate served as one replicate. Each replicate PCR for sorted subsets received roughly 0.2 ug genomic DNA, equal to about 30,000 T cell genomes. Purified libraries were quantified with a Qubit 3.0 fluorometer, sized on a Bioanalyzer 2100, and re-quantified with the KAPA Library Quantification kit. Each immunoSEQ 96-well plate was sequenced on its own single-read 150-cycle Illumina NextSeq 550 flow cell. On the authors' methods: Because only junctional sequences without quality scores were contained in the immunoSEQ output, filtering matching that applied to full-length reads could not be performed. To assign V/J genes and CDR3, sequences were annotated using PyIR, a Python wrapper for IgBLAST v1.9, with IMGT germline references. Reads with weak V/J assignments (E-value above 1e-6), missing CDR3, stop codons, out-of-frame junctions, or ambiguous translated residues were removed. V3J clonotypes were defined as sequences sharing an identical inferred V gene, J gene, and CDR3 amino acid sequence. The percentage overlap between two repertoires was calculated by dividing the number of shared unique clonotypes by the size of the smaller repertoire. RTK rarefaction, the Chao1 estimator, and Recon v2.1 estimates of unobserved clonotypes were used to assess repertoire richness. Generation probabilities for all TCRbeta clonotypes obtained by the gDNA method from a handful of donors were computed using OLGA. TCRdb provides this immuneACCESS table in a form limited to in-frame rearrangements. Some clones are lacking; in checked studies, under half of them reflect an unresolved V gene, and why the rest are absent is not known. That table is the source of V, J and clone size, and D and trimming were worked out from the DNA. For this sample there are 1,500,000 or so clones; 98% to 99% appear just once. Over 0.3% of the sample belongs to the ten largest clones.

The study at large found these results: Rarefaction of sorted-subset datasets indicated incomplete sequencing despite the large sequencing depth. Because the study included only a small number of donors, the genetic and exposure-history diversity represented was limited. Roughly 5% of naive CD4, 3.5% of naive CD8, about 2.1% of memory CD4, and 0.4% of memory CD8 clonotypes were shared across several donors. Sampling was limited to blood, and TCR repertoires in tissue likely differ from TCR repertoires in blood. Clonotypes shared by all four sorted-subset donors showed higher generation probabilities than non-shared clonotypes. Estimated clonotype richness was generally larger for naive than for memory subsets. Pairwise subsampling led to the expectation that sequencing depth would affect the degree of clonotype sharing among donors.

The donors were healthy, HIV-negative adults with no recently reported acute infections or vaccinations. All donors were Caucasian adults living in Nashville, Tennessee, USA. CD4+ T cells were enriched through magnetic negative selection, after which naive cells were positively selected on CD45RA and the remaining negative fraction served as the memory subset. Blood was obtained by leukapheresis, after which PBMCs were separated by Ficoll-Histopaque density gradient centrifugation and cryopreserved in liquid nitrogen vapor phase. Analytical flow cytometry was used to check the purity and quantity of each magnetically sorted T cell population. Genomic DNA was isolated from every sorted fraction and measured by UV absorbance on a Nanodrop 2000c. The receptor was isolated from a man younger than 40 in good health. The specimen was naive CD4+ T cells sorted from blood. According to the study, the label for this sample's cell subset or site signals: CD45RA+ positively selected.

The DNA is as follows: TGTGCCAGCAGTTTTTCCGCATACCCGAGGGACTACGAGCAGTACTTC. This yields the protein CASSFSAYPRDYEQYF. The chain employs TRBV27 and TRBJ2-7; the D gene is perhaps TRBD2, on 5 matching bases. A distance of 18 bases separates the germline ends of V and J, which lose 3 bases and 3 bases respectively. The CDR3 goes from the cysteine to the phenylalanine over 16 residues. The sequence is cut down to CDR3 DNA, 48 bases in frame from base 1. Taken from the germline V gene (reference sequence), the CDR1 and CDR2 loops are MNHEY and SMNVEV.